This paragraph covers one TCR beta chain sequence. Its target is not known. Nominal health characterized the donors when sampled, though unrecorded immune exposures were likely. V lost 4 bases and J lost 5; bases outside the gene matches: 7. The CDR3 has 15 amino acids. Per the germline V gene, CDR1 is SGHTA and CDR2 is FQGNSA. The sample originates from a study of cytomegalovirus exposure and HLA in healthy donors. Study-wide findings and caveats: Within a later analysis, the majority of CMV-associated TCR beta chains appeared HLA-restricted. Across donors, presence/absence analyses took sequencing depth to be roughly uniform.

13 Jbeta primers and 60 Vbeta primers were used for the PCR. Source study methods: Counted up in a later analysis, unique TCR beta chains came to about 80 million, with some 11 million shared. The repertoire was sequenced with immunoSEQ multiplex PCR; TCRdb's copy has only in-frame clones and lacks some. D and trimming come from the DNA, and the V and J calls and clone size come from that table. This sample's table reports fewer than 85,000 clones. Source material: PBMCs. This receptor was identified in a woman aged 40 to 55 in good health and CMV-seropositive. The genes are TRBV7-2 and TRBJ2-3; 9 bases are a match to TRBD1. This CDR3 reads CASSSRTGAKDTQYF. For the CDR3, the DNA is TGTGCCAGCAGCTCCCGGACAGGGGCGAAAGATACGCAGTATTTT.